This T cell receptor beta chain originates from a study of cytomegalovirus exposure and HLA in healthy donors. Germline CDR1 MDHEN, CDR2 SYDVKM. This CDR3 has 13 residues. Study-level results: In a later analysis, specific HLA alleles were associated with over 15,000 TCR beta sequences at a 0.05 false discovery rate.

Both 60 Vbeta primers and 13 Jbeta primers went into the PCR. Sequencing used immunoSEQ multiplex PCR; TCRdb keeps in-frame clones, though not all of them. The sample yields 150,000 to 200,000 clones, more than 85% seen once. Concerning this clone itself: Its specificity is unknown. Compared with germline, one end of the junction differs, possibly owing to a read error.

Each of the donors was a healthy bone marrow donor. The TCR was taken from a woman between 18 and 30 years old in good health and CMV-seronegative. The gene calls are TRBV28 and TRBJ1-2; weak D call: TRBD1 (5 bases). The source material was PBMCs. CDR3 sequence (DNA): TGTGCCAGCAGTCCGTCGGAGGGTAGGGGCTACGCCTTC. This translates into CASSPSEGRGYAF.